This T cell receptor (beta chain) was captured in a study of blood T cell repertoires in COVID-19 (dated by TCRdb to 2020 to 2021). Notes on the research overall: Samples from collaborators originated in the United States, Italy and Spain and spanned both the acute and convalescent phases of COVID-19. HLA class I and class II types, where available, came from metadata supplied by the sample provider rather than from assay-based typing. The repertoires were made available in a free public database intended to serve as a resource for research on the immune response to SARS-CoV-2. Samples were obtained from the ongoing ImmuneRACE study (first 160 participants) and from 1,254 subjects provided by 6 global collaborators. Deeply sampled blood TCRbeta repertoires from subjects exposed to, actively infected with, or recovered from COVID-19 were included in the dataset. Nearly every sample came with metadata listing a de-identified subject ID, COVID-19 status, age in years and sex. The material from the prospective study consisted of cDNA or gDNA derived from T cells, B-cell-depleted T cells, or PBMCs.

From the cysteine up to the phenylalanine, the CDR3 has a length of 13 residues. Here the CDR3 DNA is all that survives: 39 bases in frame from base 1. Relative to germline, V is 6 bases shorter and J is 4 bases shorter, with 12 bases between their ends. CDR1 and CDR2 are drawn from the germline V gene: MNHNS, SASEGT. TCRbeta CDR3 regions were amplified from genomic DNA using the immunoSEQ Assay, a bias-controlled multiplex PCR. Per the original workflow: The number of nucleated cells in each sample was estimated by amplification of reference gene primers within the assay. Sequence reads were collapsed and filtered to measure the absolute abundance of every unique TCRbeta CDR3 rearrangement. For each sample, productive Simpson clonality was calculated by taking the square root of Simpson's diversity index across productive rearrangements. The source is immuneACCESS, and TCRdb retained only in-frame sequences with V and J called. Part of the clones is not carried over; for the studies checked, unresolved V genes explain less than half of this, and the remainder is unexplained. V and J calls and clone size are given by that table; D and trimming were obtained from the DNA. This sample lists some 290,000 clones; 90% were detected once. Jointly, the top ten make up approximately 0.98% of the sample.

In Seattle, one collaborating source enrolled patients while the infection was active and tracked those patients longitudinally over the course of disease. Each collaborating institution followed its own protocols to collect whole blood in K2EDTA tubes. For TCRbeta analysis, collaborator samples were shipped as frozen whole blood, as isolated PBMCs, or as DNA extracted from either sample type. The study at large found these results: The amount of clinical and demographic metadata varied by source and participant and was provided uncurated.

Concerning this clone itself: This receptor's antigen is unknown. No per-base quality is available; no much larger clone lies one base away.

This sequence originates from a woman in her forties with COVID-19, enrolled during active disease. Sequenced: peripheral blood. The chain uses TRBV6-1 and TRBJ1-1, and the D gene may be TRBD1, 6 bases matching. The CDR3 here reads CASSSQGTTEAFF. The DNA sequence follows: TGTGCCAGCAGCTCCCAGGGGACCACTGAAGCTTTCTTT.